These 11 T cell receptor beta chains came from one sample sequenced in a study of neurological immune-mediated disorders. MiXCR, applied by TCRdb to the 5' RACE reads, yields one record per CDR3 protein. The sample yields about 50,000 distinct CDR3 sequences, about 15% seen once. Sequenced: PBMCs. These receptors were obtained from a man aged 55-75 years in good health.

This clonotype was seen at least ten times. The gene calls are TRBV6-5 and TRBJ2-5; TRBD2 agrees at 7 bases. Trimming took 8 bases from V and 5 from J; bases not matched to a gene: 11. Germline V CDR1 and CDR2: MNHEY, SVGAGI. The CDR3 spans 14 residues. The CDR3 DNA follows: TGTGCCAGCCGCGGCCCTGAAGCGGGGGAGACCCAGTACTTC. Translating it yields CASRGPEAGETQYF.

This clonotype was observed at least ten times. This chain joins TRBV5-1 and TRBJ2-1; TRBD2 agrees at 10 bases. The CDR3 is 15 amino acids. Germline V gene lookup returns CDR1 SGHRS and CDR2 YFSETQ. J gave up 7 bases and V 8 bases, and 12 bases lay outside the gene matches. The CDR3 spells CASVRRTSGENEQFF. The CDR3, as DNA: TGCGCCAGTGTCCGGCGGACTAGCGGAGAGAATGAGCAGTTCTTC.

In this sample, this clonotype turned up once. V usage is TRBV5-5 and J usage is TRBJ2-7; 7 bases fit TRBD1. V was clipped by 5 bases and J by 1 base; unmatched bases: 12. The germline CDR1 and CDR2 sequences are SGHKS and YYEKEE (reference sequence). The CDR3 is made up of 16 amino acids. In DNA form, the CDR3 reads TGTGCCAGCAGTTTTCTATCGACAGGGATTTCCTACGAGCAGTACTTC. Amino acids: CASSFLSTGISYEQYF.

A few counts support this clonotype. V is TRBV5-1 and J is TRBJ2-5; maybe TRBD2 (6 bases). CDR3 length: 14 amino acids. The V end lost 5 bases, the J end lost 4 bases, and 15 bases lay between the germline ends. Per germline, CDR1 SGHRS and CDR2 YFSETQ. The CDR3 sequence is CASRYSGGSETQYF. In DNA form, the CDR3 reads TGCGCCAGCAGGTACTCAGGAGGGTCAGAGACCCAGTACTTC.

This clonotype has a count of ten or more. The rearrangement uses TRBV7-2 and TRBJ2-1, with TRBD2 matching 8 bases. Germline V gene data show CDR1 as SGHTA and CDR2 as FQGNSA. V was clipped by 3 bases and J by 7 bases; unmatched bases: 5. This CDR3 has 14 amino acids. CDR3 nucleotides: TGTGCCAGCAGCTTGAGCGGGAGTAGTAATGAGCAGTTCTTC. Translation: CASSLSGSSNEQFF.

The rearrangement links TRBV20-1 to TRBJ2-1; D remains ambiguous. The CDR3 is 13 residues long. V gave up 0 bases and J gave up 7 bases, with 10 bases separating them. The germline V gene has CDR1 DFQATT and CDR2 SNEGSKA (reference sequence). In nucleotides, the CDR3 is TGCAGTGCTAGAGATAATGTTCGGAATGAGCAGTTCTTC. This codes for CSARDNVRNEQFF.

This clonotype was recorded at least ten times. This sequence joins TRBV5-1 and TRBJ2-1; 7 positions agree with TRBD2. The CDR3 extends over 15 amino acids. Germline assignment: CDR1 SGHRS and CDR2 YFSETQ. Unmatched junction bases numbered 3, after V lost 2 bases and J lost 1 base. The CDR3 DNA sequence: TGCGCCAGCAGCTTATCTAGCGGATCCTACAATGAGCAGTTCTTC. The encoded protein is CASSLSSGSYNEQFF.

This clonotype has at least ten counts. The chain uses TRBV20-1 and TRBJ1-2; 8 positions agree with TRBD1. This CDR3 comprises 15 residues. V shed 3 bases, J shed 3 bases, and the junction held 9 bases outside the gene matches. CDR1 and CDR2 from the germline V gene are DFQATT and SNEGSKA (reference sequence). The CDR3 is CSASSQGALDYGYTF. In DNA form, the CDR3 reads TGCAGTGCTAGCTCCCAGGGGGCGCTGGACTATGGCTACACCTTC.

This clonotype was observed at least ten times. The genes are TRBV7-3 and TRBJ2-3; 9 bases align to TRBD2. CDR3 size: 16 residues. Germline lookup yields CDR1 SGHTA and CDR2 FQGTGA. After removal of 4 bases from V and 1 base from J, the junction contained 6 bases not matched to a gene. This chain's CDR3 is CASSSGLAYGTDTQYF. The CDR3 nucleotides are TGTGCCAGCAGCTCCGGACTAGCGTACGGCACAGATACGCAGTATTTT.

This chain links TRBV18 with TRBJ2-7; D uncertain. This CDR3 is built from 13 residues. Trimming left V 3 bases short and J 0 bases short, with 6 bases between. The germline V gene has CDR1 KGHSH and CDR2 LQKENI. DNA of the CDR3: TGTGCCAGCTCACCGGGCAGCTCCTACGAGCAGTACTTC. Its protein product is CASSPGSSYEQYF.

In its sample, this clonotype was seen many times. The chain carries TRBV24-1 and TRBJ2-2; TRBD1 matches 7 bases. Trimming took 1 base from V and 0 from J; bases not matched to a gene: 7. CDR3 length: 18 amino acids. Germline assignment: CDR1 KGHDR and CDR2 SFDVKD. CDR3 bases: TGTGCCACCAGTGATTTACGGACAGGACCCACGAACACCGGGGAGCTGTTTTTT. This codes for CATSDLRTGPTNTGELFF.